This T cell receptor (beta chain) originates from a study of CD4 T cells in relation to SARS-CoV-2 and coronaviruses. Study-wide background: The negative reference was HIV-1 Nef peptide pool or peptide-free culture.

Clones were sequenced by immunoSEQ multiplex PCR, and TCRdb holds only the in-frame ones, with some missing. The sample shows nearly 30,000 clones, roughly 72% of them seen only once. As for this clone: Its matching antigen is unknown.

Before the COVID-19 pandemic, during about 2010-2018, CD4+ T cells were taken from unexposed donors. Isolation of CD4+ T cells took place after less than 13 days in culture. The V gene's germline CDR1 is LNHDA and CDR2 SQIVND (reference sequence). V was trimmed by 6 bases and J by 4 bases, leaving 12 bases between them. This CDR3 comprises 13 residues. The specimen sequenced was CD4+ T cells from PBMCs, cultured in vitro. The chain uses TRBV19 and TRBJ1-2; maybe TRBD1 (6 bases). The source of this sequence is a human donor in good health. The CDR3 protein is CASSPQGFYGYTF. The CDR3 nucleotides read TGTGCCAGTAGCCCACAGGGATTCTATGGCTACACCTTC. Full variable domain (remainder filled in from reference TRBV19 and TRBJ1-2): DGGITQSPKYLFRKEGQNVTLSCEQNLNHDAMYWYRQDPGQGLRLIYYSQIVNDFQKGDIAEGYSVSREKKESFPLTVTSAQKNPTAFYLCASSPQGFYGYTFGSGTRLTVV.